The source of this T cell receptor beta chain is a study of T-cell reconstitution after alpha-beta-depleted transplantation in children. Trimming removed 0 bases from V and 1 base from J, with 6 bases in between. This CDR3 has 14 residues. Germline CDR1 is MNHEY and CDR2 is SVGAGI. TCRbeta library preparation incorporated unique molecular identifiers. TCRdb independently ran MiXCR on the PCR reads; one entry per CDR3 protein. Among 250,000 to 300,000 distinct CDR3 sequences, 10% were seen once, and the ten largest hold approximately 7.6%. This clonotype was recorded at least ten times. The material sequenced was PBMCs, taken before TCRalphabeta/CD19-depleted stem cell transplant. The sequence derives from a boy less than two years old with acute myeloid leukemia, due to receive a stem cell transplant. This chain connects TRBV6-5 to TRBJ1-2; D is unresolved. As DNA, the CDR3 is TGTGCCAGCAGTTACTCGGAGGGTAACTATGGCTACACCTTC. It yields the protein CASSYSEGNYGYTF.